The 13 T cell receptor beta chains below come from one sample, sequenced in a study of response to subunit inactivated influenza vaccine. TCRdb re-analysed the RT-PCR reads in MiXCR, keeping a single row per CDR3 protein. The sample includes 500,000 to 550,000 distinct CDR3 sequences, approximately 7.1% of them seen just once. This material consisted of PBMCs from blood, taken less than 30 months after vaccination. The receptors were sampled from a man between 45 and 75 years old who received an inactivated influenza vaccine.

The chain joins TRBV30 to TRBJ2-2; 7 nucleotides agree with TRBD2. The CDR3 length is 13 residues. The germline V gene has CDR1 GTSNPN and CDR2 SVGIG (reference sequence). V gave up 8 bases and J gave up 0 bases; unmatched junction bases: 3. CDR3 sequence: CARLAANTGELFF. In DNA form, the CDR3 reads TGTGCCCGACTAGCTGCGAACACCGGGGAGCTGTTTTTT.

This clonotype was seen only a few times. The gene calls are TRBV19 and TRBJ1-1; D remains unclear. Germline CDR1 is LNHDA and CDR2 is SQIVND (reference sequence). The CDR3 sequence is 14 residues long. V dropped 4 bases and J dropped 5 bases, with 14 bases sitting between them. DNA of the CDR3: TGTGCCAGTAGTACGACCTACGGGCAGACTGAAGCTTTCTTT. Translation: CASSTTYGQTEAFF.

The CDR3 region has the DNA TGCGCCAGCAGCCGGGGACAGGGGTACACTGAAGCTTTCTTT. It specifies CASSRGQGYTEAFF. V usage is TRBV4-1 and J usage is TRBJ1-1, with 10 bases lining up with TRBD1. CDR1 and CDR2 (germline): MGHRA, YSYEKL. The CDR3 has 14 amino acids. J lost 3 bases, V lost 4 bases, and 2 bases had no gene match.

This clonotype was counted many times. The chain is built from TRBV7-9 and TRBJ2-3, with 14 nucleotides matching TRBD2. The CDR3 loop spans 16 amino acids. Germline V gene data show CDR1 as SEHNR and CDR2 as FQNEAQ (reference sequence). V was pared by 5 bases and J by 4 bases, with 5 bases of the junction left unmatched. The CDR3 bases are TGTGCCAGCAGCCCCCGGGGACTAGCGGGGGCAGATACGCAGTATTTT. Protein: CASSPRGLAGADTQYF.

The CDR3 region is CASSIQGPPYEQYF. CDR3 nucleotides: TGTGCCAGCAGCATACAGGGGCCGCCTTACGAGCAGTACTTC. The chain combines TRBV7-2 with TRBJ2-7; 7 nucleotides line up with TRBD1. CDR1 is SGHTA and CDR2 is FQGNSA in the germline V gene. Losses at the gene ends were 5 bases for V and 4 bases for J; bases not matched to a gene: 8. The CDR3 extends over 14 amino acids.

V and J are TRBV29-1 and TRBJ2-3, with 12 bases matching TRBD2. Germline-derived CDR1 and CDR2 are SQVTM and ANQGSEA. The CDR3 extends over 15 amino acids. V was clipped by 4 bases and J by 7 bases; unmatched bases: 9. The CDR3 reads CSVAMLAGGPNTQYF. The CDR3 coding sequence is TGCAGCGTTGCCATGCTAGCGGGAGGGCCGAATACGCAGTATTTT.

This clonotype was detected only a few times. The chain links TRBV10-2 to TRBJ2-5; perhaps TRBD1 as D (5 bases). Trimming cost V 0 bases and J 6 bases, with 14 bases left between them. CDR1 is WSHSY, CDR2 SAAADI, per germline. The CDR3 length is 15 residues. The CDR3 region has the DNA TGCGCCAGCAGTGAGTCGACGTGGCAGGGTCAGACCCAGTACTTC. Translation gives CASSESTWQGQTQYF.

This clonotype has a count of ten or more. This chain uses TRBV14 with TRBJ2-1; 10 bases agree with TRBD2. There are 16 residues in the CDR3. J gave up 2 bases and V 4 bases, and 5 bases lay outside the gene matches. CDR1 and CDR2 from the germline V gene are SGHDN and FVKESK. Here the CDR3 DNA reads TGTGCCAGCAGCCCCCTCGGACTAGCGGCCTACAATGAGCAGTTCTTC. It yields the protein CASSPLGLAAYNEQFF.

The rearrangement links TRBV25-1 to TRBJ2-1; D is unresolved. This CDR3 spans 14 amino acids. Trimming shortened V by 3 bases and J by 4 bases, and 10 bases separated the two germline ends. Germline V gene data show CDR1 as MGHDK and CDR2 as SYGVNS. As DNA, the CDR3 is TGTGCCAGCAGTGATTCAGGCAGATACAATGAGCAGTTCTTC. Translated, it gives CASSDSGRYNEQFF. The full variable domain, in which reference TRBV25-1 and TRBJ2-1 provide the parts outside the CDR3, is EADIYQTPRYLVIGTGKKITLECSQTMGHDKMYWYQQDPGMELHLIHYSYGVNSTEKGDLSSESTVSRIRTEHFPLTLESARPSHTSQYLCASSDSGRYNEQFFGPGTRLTVL.

This chain uses TRBV12-3 or TRBV12-4 with TRBJ1-5; 7 bases are shared with TRBD1. The CDR3 has 16 residues. V dropped 6 bases and J dropped 2; count of bases not matched to a gene: 10. The CDR3 is CASRVGGGSRNQPQHF. As DNA, the CDR3 is TGTGCCAGCAGGGTGGGAGGGGGCTCGCGCAATCAGCCCCAGCATTTT.

The chain is built from TRBV7-9 and TRBJ2-3; 8 bases align to TRBD2. This CDR3 is built from 15 residues. Germline CDR1 and CDR2: SEHNR and FQNEAQ (reference sequence). J gave up 2 bases and V 4 bases, and 5 bases lay outside the gene matches. CDR3 in amino acids: CASSWSGGLTDTQYF. CDR3 in DNA: TGTGCCAGCAGCTGGAGCGGGGGCCTCACAGATACGCAGTATTTT. Combining the CDR3 with reference TRBV7-9 and TRBJ2-3 gives the whole variable domain DTGVSQNPRHKITKRGQNVTFRCDPISEHNRLYWYRQTLGQGPEFLTYFQNEAQLEKSRLLSDRFSAERPKGSFSTLEIQRTEQGDSAMYLCASSWSGGLTDTQYFGPGTRLTVL.

The V gene is TRBV18, the J gene TRBJ2-7; 14 positions match TRBD2. The CDR3 is 22 residues long. CDR1 is KGHSH, CDR2 LQKENI, per germline. Losses at the gene ends were 4 bases for V and 0 bases for J; bases not matched to a gene: 20. The CDR3 nucleotides are TGTGCCAGCTCACGAAGACCGGGACAGGGACTAGCGGGAGACTTCCTCTCCTACGAGCAGTACTTC. Translating it yields CASSRRPGQGLAGDFLSYEQYF.

The chain uses TRBV10-2 and TRBJ2-1; 15 positions agree with TRBD2. The CDR3 spans 18 residues. V dropped 7 bases and J dropped 0; count of bases not matched to a gene: 7. Germline-derived CDR1 and CDR2 are WSHSY and SAAADI. Here the CDR3 DNA reads TGCGCCAGCACCCGGACTAGCGGGGGGGCCAGCTCCTACAATGAGCAGTTCTTC. This sequence encodes CASTRTSGGASSYNEQFF.